This TCR beta chain emerged from a study of blood T cell repertoires in COVID-19. For the study at large: Sites across the United States, Italy and Spain contributed samples from acute and convalescent COVID-19.

The CDR3 loop spans 15 amino acids. The V end was cut by 3 bases, the J end by 3 bases, with 13 bases between. The V gene's germline CDR1 is SGHTA and CDR2 FQGNSA. Only in-frame clones appear in the TCRdb table, and some are missing; sequencing was by immunoSEQ multiplex PCR. Altogether tens of thousands of clones are present, 78% being singletons, with the ten largest covering roughly 6.3%. V is TRBV7-2 and J is TRBJ2-3; no definite D call. This TCR came from a man aged 70 or older with COVID-19, enrolled during active disease. The sample comprised peripheral blood. The CDR3 nucleotides are TGTGCCAGCAGCTTCAGAAGAGGTCAGACAGATACGCAGTATTTT. As protein: CASSFRRGQTDTQYF.